The 23 T cell receptor beta chains below were found in one sample sequenced in a study of blood T cell repertoires in COVID-19. Data came from immunoSEQ multiplex PCR; TCRdb stores just in-frame clones and leaves some out. The sample includes approximately 140,000 clones, about 83% of them seen just once. Sequencing used peripheral blood. The source of these receptors is a man aged 45-65 years with acute or convalescent COVID-19.

The V and J genes are TRBV30 and TRBJ2-7; D is ambiguous. Trimming shortened V by 3 bases and J by 2 bases, and 14 bases separated the two germline ends. This CDR3 comprises 14 residues. Per germline, CDR1 GTSNPN and CDR2 SVGIG (reference sequence). CDR3 coding DNA: TGTGCCTGGAGCGGATTTACTCGGGCCTACGAGCAGTACTTC. It translates to CAWSGFTRAYEQYF. Full variable domain (rest looked up from reference TRBV30 and TRBJ2-7): SQTIHQWPATLVQPVGSPLSLECTVEGTSNPNLYWYRQAAGRGLQLLFYSVGIGQISSEVPQNLSASRPQDRQFILSSKKLLLSDSGFYLCAWSGFTRAYEQYFGPGTRLTVT.

J is TRBJ1-2 and V is TRBV12-3 or TRBV12-4; D gene unclear. Trimming cost V 6 bases and J 2 bases, with 10 bases left between them. The CDR3 covers 13 residues. The CDR3 sequence is CASRPPGNYGYTF. The CDR3 DNA reads TGTGCCAGCAGGCCCCCGGGGAACTATGGCTACACCTTC.

The chain joins TRBV10-3 to TRBJ1-2, with TRBD1 identical over 8 bases. Germline V CDR1 and CDR2: ENHRY, SYGVKD. There are 14 residues in the CDR3. With V trimmed by 6 bases and J by 3 bases, 6 bases remained unmatched. The CDR3: CAISLKDRDYGYTF. Here the CDR3 DNA reads TGTGCCATCAGCCTAAAGGACAGGGACTATGGCTACACCTTC.

The gene calls are TRBV19 and TRBJ1-2, with TRBD1 matching over 7 bases. Germline V CDR1 and CDR2: LNHDA, SQIVND (reference sequence). This CDR3 region has 11 residues. Losses at the gene ends were 6 bases for V and 8 bases for J; bases not matched to a gene: 3. The CDR3 DNA follows: TGTGCCAGTAGCCAGACAGGGGGCTACACCTTC. Protein sequence: CASSQTGGYTF.

This rearrangement joins TRBV4-1 to TRBJ2-1; TRBD2 aligns across 10 bases. This CDR3 is 15 amino acids long. V lost 1 base, J lost 4 bases, and 1 base stayed unmatched. Per germline, CDR1 MGHRA and CDR2 YSYEKL. The CDR3, as DNA: TGCGCCAGCAGCCAAGTGACTAGCGGGTACAATGAGCAGTTCTTC. This codes for CASSQVTSGYNEQFF.

This chain uses TRBV6-5 with TRBJ2-2; D might be TRBD1 (5 bases). Germline CDR1 MNHEY, CDR2 SVGAGI. This CDR3 comprises 14 residues. Trimming stripped 4 bases from V and 5 bases from J, with 11 bases between. The DNA of the CDR3 is TGTGCCAGCAGTTCCCAGGGTGGTACCGGGGAGCTGTTTTTT. This codes for CASSSQGGTGELFF.

As regards this clone: Germline and junction disagree at one end, which may indicate a read error. This chain connects TRBV5-1 to TRBJ1-1; no reliable D call. The CDR3 contains 16 residues. Germline V lookup: CDR1 SGHRS, CDR2 YFSETQ. CDR3 region: CTSSFSGGLRNTEAFF. The CDR3 DNA reads as TGCACCAGCAGCTTCTCAGGAGGGTTAAGGAACACTGAAGCTTTCTTT.

The rearrangement joins TRBV19 to TRBJ2-7; 8 nucleotides align to TRBD2. Looked up from germline, CDR1 is LNHDA and CDR2 is SQIVND (reference sequence). The CDR3 has 15 residues. J was trimmed by 2 bases and V by 3 bases; bases with no gene match: 6. CDR3 amino acids: CASSMGGGTTYEQYF. The DNA of the CDR3 is TGTGCCAGTAGTATGGGCGGGGGGACAACCTACGAGCAGTACTTC.

The chain employs TRBV24-1 and TRBJ2-3; D is undetermined. CDR3 length equals 13 residues. CDR1 and CDR2 from the germline V gene are KGHDR and SFDVKD. With 7 bases removed from V and 0 bases from J, the gap between germline ends came to 7 bases. Here the CDR3 reads CATRADSTDTQYF. CDR3 coding DNA: TGTGCCACCAGGGCAGATAGCACAGATACGCAGTATTTT.

The chain has TRBV4-1 and TRBJ1-2; weak D call: TRBD1 (6 bases). Germline assignment: CDR1 MGHRA and CDR2 YSYEKL. With 4 bases removed from V and 6 bases from J, the gap between germline ends came to 21 bases. CDR3 length equals 16 residues. The CDR3 protein is CASSRTSQGKRDGYTF. As DNA, the CDR3 is TGCGCCAGCAGCCGCACCTCGCAGGGGAAACGCGATGGCTACACCTTC.

Comment on this clone: Additional DNA sequences in this sample encode the identical CDR3. The chain links TRBV10-3 to TRBJ1-1; 7 bases are a match to TRBD1. Losses at the gene ends were 9 bases for V and 1 base for J; bases not matched to a gene: 2. The CDR3 extends over 12 amino acids. Per the germline V gene, CDR1 is ENHRY and CDR2 is SYGVKD. CDR3 sequence reads: CAIGQENTEAFF. In DNA, the CDR3 is TGTGCCATAGGACAGGAGAACACTGAAGCTTTCTTT.

J is TRBJ1-2 and V is TRBV30; perhaps TRBD1 as D (6 bases). Trimming shortened V by 7 bases and J by 4 bases, and 16 bases separated the two germline ends. Germline CDR1 GTSNPN, CDR2 SVGIG (reference sequence). The CDR3 contains 13 residues. CDR3 DNA sequence: TGTGCCTTGGCCGAACAGGGTGCCTATGGCTACACCTTC. Amino acid sequence: CALAEQGAYGYTF.

V gene TRBV5-4 combines with J gene TRBJ2-3; D perhaps matches TRBD2 (7 bases). V was shortened by 4 bases and J by 4 bases, with 16 bases between the two germline ends. Germline CDR1 is SGHNT and CDR2 is YYREEE (reference sequence). This CDR3 region has 15 residues. The CDR3 DNA sequence: TGTGCCAGCAGCCGGGGGGCCGGGGACTCAGATACGCAGTATTTT. This sequence encodes CASSRGAGDSDTQYF.

V and J are TRBV18 and TRBJ2-7; TRBD2 is a possible D gene (5 bases). This CDR3 is 13 amino acids long. The ends were cut back, 5 bases at V and 4 bases at J, with 12 bases in the middle. The germline V gene encodes CDR1 KGHSH and CDR2 LQKENI. CDR3: CASSDGLSYEQYF. In DNA, the CDR3 is TGTGCCAGCTCAGACGGACTCTCATACGAGCAGTACTTC.

The chain links TRBV5-1 to TRBJ2-2; 12 nucleotides agree with TRBD1. This CDR3 has 15 amino acids. Germline CDR1 and CDR2: SGHRS and YFSETQ. V dropped 2 bases and J dropped 7; count of bases not matched to a gene: 3. For the CDR3, the DNA is TGCGCCAGCAGCTTCGGGACAGGGGGCAACGGGGAGCTGTTTTTT. Its translation is CASSFGTGGNGELFF.

The chain has TRBV5-8 and TRBJ1-6, with D unclear. Trimming stripped 4 bases from V and 7 bases from J, with 3 bases between. Germline CDR1 and CDR2: SGHTS and YDEGEE. The CDR3 loop spans 11 amino acids. DNA for the CDR3: TGTGCCAGCAGCCTGAATTCACCCCTCCACTTT. It specifies CASSLNSPLHF.

The chain uses TRBV6-5 and TRBJ1-1; tentative D call: TRBD1 (6 bases). Germline CDR1 is MNHEY and CDR2 is SVGAGI. V shed 9 bases and J shed 1 base, with 12 bases lying between them. The CDR3 has 13 amino acids. As DNA, the CDR3 is TGTGCCAGTCCTATACAGGGGAACACTGAAGCTTTCTTT. Amino acids: CASPIQGNTEAFF.

The chain couples TRBV30 to TRBJ1-5; D is ambiguous. Trimming left V 2 bases short and J 5 bases short, with 13 bases between. This CDR3 is built from 14 residues. Looked up from germline, CDR1 is GTSNPN and CDR2 is SVGIG (reference sequence). The CDR3 region has the DNA TGTGCCTGGAGTCTTCCCTTTCCCCATCAGCCCCAGCATTTT. Protein: CAWSLPFPHQPQHF.

This chain links TRBV19 with TRBJ2-3, with D perhaps TRBD1 (6 bases). CDR3 size: 16 residues. CDR1 LNHDA and CDR2 SQIVND come from the germline V gene (reference sequence). Trimming pared 9 bases from V and 2 bases from J, leaving 21 bases between. In DNA, the CDR3 is TGTGCCAGCCCGCCTCCGGGACACATGCACACAGATACGCAGTATTTT. Encoded protein: CASPPPGHMHTDTQYF.

This chain connects TRBV5-1 to TRBJ2-2; 9 bases are a match to TRBD2. Per germline, CDR1 SGHRS and CDR2 YFSETQ. V lost 5 bases and J lost 2; bases outside the gene matches: 4. This CDR3 comprises 15 residues. As DNA, the CDR3 is TGCGCCAGCAGGGTTAGCGGGGGTAACACCGGGGAGCTGTTTTTT. Encoded protein: CASRVSGGNTGELFF.

The chain employs TRBV5-6 and TRBJ1-3, with 7 bases aligning to TRBD1. CDR1 is SGHDT, CDR2 YYEEEE, per germline. V lost 1 base, J lost 4 bases, and 5 bases stayed unmatched. The CDR3 has 15 residues. In nucleotides, the CDR3 is TGTGCCAGCAGCTTGAGACAGGGAGGAGGAAACACCATATATTTT. It specifies CASSLRQGGGNTIYF.

The rearrangement links TRBV5-1 to TRBJ1-6; D possibly corresponds to TRBD1 (6 bases). CDR3 length equals 13 residues. The germline gives CDR1 SGHRS, CDR2 YFSETQ. V gave up 4 bases and J gave up 16 bases, with 18 bases separating them. The CDR3 bases are TGCGCCAGCAGCCCCGACGGACAGAAACTTCTCCACTTT. Translation gives CASSPDGQKLLHF.

The genes are TRBV5-1 and TRBJ2-3, with 8 bases fitting TRBD1. The length of the CDR3 is 15 residues. The germline V gene has CDR1 SGHRS and CDR2 YFSETQ. With V trimmed by 4 bases and J by 4 bases, 8 bases remained unmatched. CDR3 in amino acids: CASSLQGVSSDTQYF. In nucleotides, the CDR3 is TGCGCCAGCAGCCTACAGGGGGTATCATCAGATACGCAGTATTTT.